These 9 T cell receptor beta chains came from one sample sequenced in a study of shared clonotypes between healthy human individuals. The repertoire was sequenced with immunoSEQ multiplex PCR; TCRdb's copy has only in-frame clones and lacks some. Of 1.4 million to 1.5 million clones detected, roughly 96% appear once; the ten largest clones hold over 1%. Specimen: naive CD4+ T cells sorted from blood. Described subset: CD45RA+ positively selected. These receptors all stem from a man aged 30-40 years in good health.

This clone was seen once. This chain joins TRBV18 and TRBJ2-6, with 7 positions matching TRBD1. Germline CDR1 KGHSH, CDR2 LQKENI. CDR3 size: 16 residues. V dropped 8 bases and J dropped 0; count of bases not matched to a gene: 7. The CDR3 coding sequence is TGTGCCAGCCCGGACAGGTCGAGCTCTGGGGCCAACGTCCTGACTTTC. Its translation: CASPDRSSSGANVLTF.

This chain connects TRBV28 to TRBJ1-5; D gene ambiguous. From germline, CDR1 is MDHEN and CDR2 SYDVKM. The CDR3 totals 13 residues. V lost 8 bases, J lost 4 bases, and 12 bases lay in between. This CDR3 reads CASDRDPNQPQHF. CDR3 nucleotides: TGTGCCAGCGACCGGGATCCTAATCAGCCCCAGCATTTT.

V gene TRBV11-2 combines with J gene TRBJ2-7, with D possibly called TRBD1 or TRBD2 (7 bases each). Between the trimmed V and J ends, which lost 8 bases and 2 bases, there was a span of 13 bases. The CDR3 extends over 13 amino acids. Germline values: CDR1 SGHAT, CDR2 FQNNGV. As DNA, the CDR3 is TGTGCCAGCCGACAGGGAGGGGCCTACGAGCAGTACTTC. Translation: CASRQGGAYEQYF.

The chain joins TRBV5-8 to TRBJ1-5, with 8 bases lining up with TRBD1. Trimming at V came to 4 bases and at J to 4 bases, leaving 4 bases not matched to a gene. Germline loops: CDR1 SGHTS, CDR2 YDEGEE. This CDR3 spans 14 amino acids. CDR3 DNA: TGTGCCAGCAGCAGGACAGGGTTAAATCAGCCCCAGCATTTT. Protein product: CASSRTGLNQPQHF.

The genes are TRBV27 and TRBJ2-7; unclear D gene. The CDR3 loop spans 15 amino acids. Between the trimmed V and J ends, which lost 1 base and 0 bases, there was a span of 10 bases. Germline V CDR1 and CDR2: MNHEY, SMNVEV (reference sequence). The CDR3 bases are TGTGCCAGCAGTTTATTTGGCGGCAGCTCCTACGAGCAGTACTTC. Translation gives CASSLFGGSSYEQYF.

This rearrangement joins TRBV7-3 to TRBJ2-4; no clear D. Looked up from germline, CDR1 is SGHTA and CDR2 is FQGTGA. Trimming removed 5 bases from V and 0 bases from J, with 20 bases in between. This CDR3 spans 18 amino acids. DNA of the CDR3: TGTGCCAGCAGCCCAGGCGTAGGTGGCCTCCTAGCCAAAAACATTCAGTACTTC. Protein: CASSPGVGGLLAKNIQYF.

The chain combines TRBV4-2 with TRBJ1-1; weak D call: TRBD1 (5 bases). Germline assignment: CDR1 LGHNA and CDR2 YNFKEQ. The V gene lost 4 bases and the J gene lost 1 base, with 10 bases spanning the gap. The CDR3 contains 14 residues. For the CDR3, the DNA is TGTGCCAGCAGCCGGAGCGGACAGAACACTGAAGCTTTCTTT. Translated: CASSRSGQNTEAFF.

The V call is TRBV10-3, the J call TRBJ2-3; 8 bases agree with TRBD2. Trimming cost V 4 bases and J 1 base; bases outside gene matches: 4. Per the germline V gene, CDR1 is ENHRY and CDR2 is SYGVKD. The CDR3 is 15 residues long. As DNA, the CDR3 is TGTGCCATCAGTGTTAATAGCGGGGGCACAGATACGCAGTATTTT. The encoded protein is CAISVNSGGTDTQYF.

The gene calls are TRBV2 and TRBJ1-2, with D maybe TRBD1 (5 bases). Germline V lookup: CDR1 SNHLY, CDR2 FYNNEI. The CDR3 runs to 11 residues. V lost 8 bases, J lost 4 bases, and 8 bases lay in between. CDR3 sequence reads: CASPGTYGYTF. CDR3 DNA: TGTGCCAGCCCAGGGACCTATGGCTACACCTTC.